This T cell receptor (beta chain) was sequenced in a study of blood T cell repertoires in COVID-19 (dated by TCRdb to the early 2020s). For context, the study as a whole: The collaborator samples originated in the United States, Italy and Spain and spanned the acute and convalescent phases of COVID-19. The prospective study material was composed of cDNA or gDNA derived from T cells, B-cell-depleted T cells, or PBMCs. Deeply sampled blood TCRbeta repertoires from subjects exposed to, actively infected with, or recovered from COVID-19 were included in the dataset. A freely available public database, intended as a resource for researchers studying the immune response to SARS-CoV-2, is where the repertoires were released. The samples were drawn from the first 160 participants of the ongoing ImmuneRACE study and from 950 to 1,500 subjects provided by 6 global collaborators. Nearly every sample came with metadata listing a de-identified subject ID, COVID-19 status, age in years and sex. HLA class I and class II types, where available, came from metadata supplied by the sample provider rather than from assay-based typing. Beyond this particular receptor, the publication reports: Clinical and demographic metadata were provided uncurated, with the amount varying by source and participant.

Of note for this clone: Which antigen it targets is not known. No much larger clone exists at a distance of one base, and base qualities are not known.

Participants in the prospective study were enrolled through a virtual design, were aged about 18 to 90 years, and lived in 24 United States geographic areas. In the prospective study, participants were assigned to cohorts based on the clinical history participants reported in a screening survey and a study questionnaire. Recovered participants in ImmuneRACE Cohort 3 were defined as having two consecutive negative NP/OP PCR tests, clearance from a healthcare professional, or resolution of symptoms. Each participant in the prospective study had whole blood, serum and a nasopharyngeal or oropharyngeal swab collected by mobile phlebotomists. Participants in the prospective study had the option to provide additional blood draws and questionnaires over a roughly 2-month period. Before DNA extraction, prospective study blood samples were shipped either frozen or at room temperature. TCRbeta CDR3 regions were amplified from genomic DNA using the immunoSEQ Assay, a bias-controlled multiplex PCR. Regarding the original processing steps: The number of nucleated cells in each sample was estimated by amplification of reference gene primers within the assay. To quantify the absolute abundance of each unique TCRbeta CDR3 rearrangement, sequence reads were collapsed and filtered. Productive Simpson clonality was computed per sample as the square root of Simpson's diversity index over productive rearrangements. The table comes from immuneACCESS by way of TCRdb, which keeps in-frame sequences with V and J called. Part of the clones is missing from these tables; in studies checked, under half for an unresolved V gene and the rest for unknown reasons. That table gives V, J and clone size, and the DNA gave D and trimming. This sample comprises a few hundred thousand clones, more than 70% of them detected only once. The ten largest clones add up to more than 0.95% of the sample.

The junction shows trimming of 5 bases on V and 12 bases on J, and the gene matches do not reach 11 bases of it. Measured from the cysteine to the phenylalanine, the CDR3 is 15 residues long. The kept DNA is CDR3 alone, 45 bases in frame from the first base. CDR1 is given as LNHDA and CDR2 as SQIVND, both from the germline V gene (reference sequence). This receptor was taken from a woman between 18 and 30 years old who had recovered from COVID-19. The V and J segments used are TRBV19 and TRBJ1-6, and 9 junction bases match TRBD1. The sequenced sample consisted of PBMCs or T cells enriched from blood (not recorded which). The CDR3 region: CASSPQQGAGEPLHF. Read as DNA, the sequence is TGTGCCAGTAGTCCACAACAGGGGGCGGGGGAACCCCTCCACTTT.